Listed below are T cell receptor beta chains from one sample, sequenced in a study of cytomegalovirus exposure and HLA in healthy donors. TCRdb's copy holds only in-frame clones and misses some; the assay was immunoSEQ multiplex PCR. The data contain 70,000 to 100,000 clones, 60% to 80% of them singletons. The sample was PBMCs. Receptor source: a woman between 50 and 59 years old in good health and CMV-seropositive. The CDR3 runs from the conserved cysteine through the conserved F or W. A D gene is named only where the DNA matches it firmly. Size is omitted from some rows. Given values are once, few, many or a class for expanded clones.

clone_size	d_call	v_call	j_call	cdr3_aa	cdr3_nt
.	.	TRBV5-1	TRBJ1-1	CASSPGINEAFF	TGCGCCAGCAGCCCGGGAATTAATGAAGCTTTCTTT
.	.	TRBV9	TRBJ1-1	CASSSWTAVNTEAFF	TGTGCCAGCAGCTCCTGGACAGCCGTGAACACTGAAGCTTTCTTT
.	.	TRBV7-9	TRBJ2-3	CASTVTPRSTDTQYF	TGTGCCAGCACCGTGACTCCTAGAAGCACAGATACGCAGTATTTT
few	.	TRBV6-5	TRBJ1-2	CASSPIGQNYGYTF	TGTGCCAGCAGTCCGATTGGGCAGAACTATGGCTACACCTTC
.	.	TRBV5-1	TRBJ1-3	CASRSGGSGNTIYF	TGCGCCAGCCGGTCGGGGGGCTCTGGAAACACCATATATTTT
.	TRBD2	TRBV18	TRBJ2-1	CASSGTSGPYNEQFF	TGTGCCAGCTCAGGGACTAGCGGGCCTTACAATGAGCAGTTCTTC
.	.	TRBV4-1	TRBJ1-5	CASSLNRGNQPQHF	TGCGCCAGCAGCCTAAACAGGGGCAATCAGCCCCAGCATTTT
.	.	TRBV6-6	TRBJ2-3	CASTWVGADTQYF	TGTGCCAGCACCTGGGTGGGCGCAGATACGCAGTATTTT
.	TRBD2	TRBV11-2	TRBJ2-1	CASSWPLAGGAYNEQFF	TGTGCCAGCAGCTGGCCACTAGCGGGGGGGGCCTACAATGAGCAGTTCTTC
.	TRBD2	TRBV7-8	TRBJ2-2	CASSLSSGRFNTGELFF	TGTGCCAGCAGTCTGAGTAGCGGGAGGTTTAACACCGGGGAGCTGTTTTTT
once	TRBD1	TRBV6-1	TRBJ2-3	CVSRVGQVGPDTQYF	TGTGTCAGCAGGGTGGGACAGGTCGGGCCAGATACGCAGTATTTT
few	.	TRBV5-1	TRBJ1-3	CASSPGQGRNTIYF	TGCGCCAGCAGCCCCGGGCAGGGTAGAAACACCATATATTTT
.	TRBD1	TRBV5-1	TRBJ2-7	CASREGTGATYEQYF	TGCGCCAGCAGGGAAGGGACAGGCGCCACCTACGAGCAGTACTTC
.	.	TRBV11-3	TRBJ2-1	CASSGGRGSYNEQFF	TGTGCCAGCAGCGGAGGAAGGGGGAGTTACAATGAGCAGTTCTTC
.	TRBD1	TRBV11-1	TRBJ2-2	CASNRKGQQTGELFF	TGTGCCAGCAACAGAAAGGGACAGCAAACCGGGGAGCTGTTTTTT
.	.	TRBV5-1	TRBJ1-4	CASSQRGQNNDKLFF	TGCGCCAGCAGCCAACGAGGACAGAATAATGATAAACTGTTTTTT
.	.	TRBV20-1	TRBJ2-1	CSAVKEDEQFF	TGCAGTGCTGTCAAGGAGGATGAGCAGTTCTTC
.	TRBD1	TRBV4-1	TRBJ1-3	CASSQTGGTGNTIYF	TGCGCCAGCAGCCAAACAGGGGGGACTGGAAACACCATATATTTT
.	TRBD2	TRBV11-3	TRBJ2-1	CASSPRRGAINEQFF	TGTGCCAGCAGCCCCCGGCGGGGGGCGATCAATGAGCAGTTCTTC
.	.	TRBV12-5	TRBJ1-6	CASGLGAPGDSPLHF	TGTGCTAGTGGTTTGGGGGCTCCAGGGGATTCACCCCTCCACTTT
.	.	TRBV2	TRBJ1-5	CASSGGQGNQPQHF	TGTGCCAGCAGTGGGGGGCAGGGCAATCAGCCCCAGCATTTT
.	TRBD2	TRBV27	TRBJ2-1	CASSSSGLVVNEQFF	TGTGCCAGCAGTTCTAGCGGGCTCGTGGTAAATGAGCAGTTCTTC
.	.	TRBV6-5	TRBJ1-5	CASRGVGSNQPQHF	TGTGCCAGCAGAGGGGTTGGTAGCAATCAGCCCCAGCATTTT
.	.	TRBV5-8	TRBJ1-4	CASSHGGQSLSANEKLFF	TGTGCCAGCAGCCACGGTGGACAGAGTCTCTCGGCTAATGAAAAACTGTTTTTT
.	.	TRBV7-8	TRBJ1-2	CASSLLSPSYGYTF	TGTGCCAGCAGCTTGTTGAGCCCCTCCTATGGCTACACCTTC
.	TRBD1	TRBV4-2	TRBJ2-5	CASSQPGQGEETQYF	TGTGCCAGCAGCCAACCGGGACAGGGGGAGGAGACCCAGTACTTC
.	.	TRBV7-9	TRBJ1-1	CASSSPPQNLMNTEAFF	TGTGCCAGCAGCTCTCCCCCACAGAACCTCATGAACACTGAAGCTTTCTTT
once	.	TRBV7-6	TRBJ2-1	CASSWGGASSYNEQFF	TGTGCCAGCAGCTGGGGGGGGGCTTCGTCCTACAATGAGCAGTTCTTC
few	TRBD2	TRBV5-8	TRBJ2-3	CASRAGLAGDTQYF	TGTGCCAGCAGAGCGGGACTAGCGGGAGATACGCAGTATTTT
.	.	TRBV18	TRBJ1-2	CASSPEPGLLSGYTF	TGTGCCAGCTCACCAGAACCAGGGTTGTTGTCTGGCTACACCTTC
.	.	TRBV10-3	TRBJ1-1	CAISGARSTEAFF	TGTGCCATCAGTGGGGCCCGGTCTACTGAAGCTTTCTTT
.	.	TRBV11-2	TRBJ2-3	CASSLDPRTQYF	TGTGCCAGCAGCTTAGACCCCAGGACGCAGTATTTT
.	.	TRBV11-2	TRBJ1-1	CASSLEARIEAFF	TGTGCCAGCAGCTTAGAGGCGCGGATTGAAGCTTTCTTT
.	.	TRBV11-2	TRBJ2-3	CASGPTGITDTQYF	TGTGCCAGCGGACCTACAGGGATCACAGATACGCAGTATTTT
.	TRBD1	TRBV7-6	TRBJ2-1	CASSLTGISYNEQFF	TGTGCCAGCAGCTTGACAGGGATCTCCTACAATGAGCAGTTCTTC
.	TRBD2	TRBV19	TRBJ2-2	CASKSAGERVTGELFF	TGTGCCAGTAAAAGTGCGGGAGAACGGGTTACCGGGGAGCTGTTTTTT
once	.	TRBV18	TRBJ1-3	CASSPNQRGSGNTIYF	TGTGCCAGCTCACCAAATCAACGGGGCTCTGGAAACACCATATATTTT
.	.	TRBV7-8	TRBJ1-2	CASSPDSNYGYTF	TGTGCCAGCAGCCCCGACAGTAACTATGGCTACACCTTC
.	.	TRBV5-1	TRBJ1-1	CASSLDPGGTEAFF	TGCGCCAGCAGCTTGGATCCGGGAGGCACTGAAGCTTTCTTT
few	.	TRBV7-9	TRBJ1-1	CASSNQQGGDTEAFF	TGTGCCAGCAGCAACCAACAGGGAGGGGACACTGAAGCTTTCTTT
.	TRBD1	TRBV13	TRBJ2-7	CASSFNYGTAFYEQYF	TGTGCCAGCAGCTTCAACTACGGGACAGCCTTCTACGAGCAGTACTTC
.	TRBD2	TRBV9	TRBJ2-1	CASSVGPSGGNEQFF	TGTGCCAGCAGCGTAGGTCCTAGCGGGGGCAATGAGCAGTTCTTC
.	.	TRBV11-3	TRBJ2-1	CASSLVPGLLEVEQFF	TGTGCCAGCAGCTTAGTTCCGGGACTGCTTGAAGTTGAGCAGTTCTTC
many	.	TRBV13	TRBJ1-1	CASSPADSFMNTEAFF	TGTGCCAGCAGCCCAGCGGACAGTTTTATGAACACTGAAGCTTTCTTT
.	.	TRBV18	TRBJ2-7	CASSGQDRSYEQYF	TGTGCCAGCTCGGGTCAGGATAGGTCCTACGAGCAGTACTTC
.	TRBD1	TRBV9	TRBJ1-1	CASSSYRGRDTEAFF	TGTGCCAGCAGCTCCTACAGGGGAAGGGACACTGAAGCTTTCTTT
.	.	TRBV5-6	TRBJ2-6	CASSKGLPSGANVLTF	TGTGCCAGCAGCAAGGGACTGCCCTCTGGGGCCAACGTCCTGACTTTC
few	.	TRBV18	TRBJ2-6	CASSREAGRPSGANVLTF	TGTGCCAGCTCACGAGAGGCAGGGCGCCCCTCTGGGGCCAACGTCCTGACTTTC
.	.	TRBV7-9	TRBJ1-2	CASSLQDRRANYGYTF	TGTGCCAGCAGCTTACAAGACAGGAGAGCTAACTATGGCTACACCTTC
.	.	TRBV30	TRBJ2-7	CAGVLGTSYEQYF	TGTGCCGGGGTTTTAGGGACATCCTACGAGCAGTACTTC
.	TRBD1	TRBV27	TRBJ2-2	CASSGTGGSGELFF	TGTGCCAGCAGTGGGACAGGGGGATCTGGGGAGCTGTTTTTT
.	.	TRBV5-1	TRBJ1-2	CASSLDGGNGYTF	TGCGCCAGCAGCTTGGATGGGGGGAATGGCTACACCTTC
.	TRBD1	TRBV19	TRBJ1-4	CATRATGEEKLFF	TGTGCCACCCGTGCGACAGGGGAGGAAAAACTGTTTTTT
once	.	TRBV6-5	TRBJ1-2	CASSYSMAGPNYGYTF	TGTGCCAGCAGTTACTCGATGGCAGGCCCCAATTATGGCTACACCTTC